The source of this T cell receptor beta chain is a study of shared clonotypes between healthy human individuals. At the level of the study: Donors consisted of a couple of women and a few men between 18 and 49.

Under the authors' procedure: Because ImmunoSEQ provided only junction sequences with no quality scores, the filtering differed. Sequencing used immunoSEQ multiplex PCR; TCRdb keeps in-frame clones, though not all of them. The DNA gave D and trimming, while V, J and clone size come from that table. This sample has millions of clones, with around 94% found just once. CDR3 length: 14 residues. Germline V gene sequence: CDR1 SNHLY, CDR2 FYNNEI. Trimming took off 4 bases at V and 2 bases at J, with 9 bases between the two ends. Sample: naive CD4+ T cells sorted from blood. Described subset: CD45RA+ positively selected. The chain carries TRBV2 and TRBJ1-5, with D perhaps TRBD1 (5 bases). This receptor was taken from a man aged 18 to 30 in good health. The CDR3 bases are TGTGCCAGCAGTGTGTGGGGGGGCAATCAGCCCCAGCATTTT. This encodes CASSVWGGNQPQHF.